The present TCR beta chain was sequenced within a study of Ad26.COV2.S vaccination and SARS-CoV-2 variants. As for the study in general: Participant was drawn from the COV1001 Ad26.COV2.S trial arm.

Trimming left V 3 bases short and J 5 bases short, with 6 bases between. Germline CDR1 is ENHRY and CDR2 is SYGVKD. The CDR3 extends over 12 amino acids. Some clones are missing from TCRdb's copy, which holds only in-frame ones; the method was immunoSEQ multiplex PCR. This table has about 320,000 clones, 70% to 90% appearing once. Treatment indicated: roughly 18 received Ad26.COV2.S at low or high dose, single or two shots; 5 received placebo; per-sample allocation not given. Day 63 following the first vaccine or placebo injection was when the samples were taken. Wuhan-strain spike was delivered by a replication-incompetent Ad26 vector. Findings and limits, study-wide: Vaccine and placebo recipients had comparable breadth of non-spike TCRs. Overall T cell responses may have been underestimated by the analyses of TCR breadth and depth.

About this clone: Its antigen is unidentified.

The sequence came from a person aged 18-65 years who received the Ad26.COV2.S COVID-19 vaccine or a placebo. V usage is TRBV10-3 and J usage is TRBJ2-3, with D possibly matching TRBD2 (5 bases). The specimen comprised peripheral blood, sampled in a trial of Ad26.COV2.S vaccine versus placebo. In DNA, the CDR3 is TGTGCCATCAGTGACGGACTAGATACGCAGTATTTT. Translated: CAISDGLDTQYF.